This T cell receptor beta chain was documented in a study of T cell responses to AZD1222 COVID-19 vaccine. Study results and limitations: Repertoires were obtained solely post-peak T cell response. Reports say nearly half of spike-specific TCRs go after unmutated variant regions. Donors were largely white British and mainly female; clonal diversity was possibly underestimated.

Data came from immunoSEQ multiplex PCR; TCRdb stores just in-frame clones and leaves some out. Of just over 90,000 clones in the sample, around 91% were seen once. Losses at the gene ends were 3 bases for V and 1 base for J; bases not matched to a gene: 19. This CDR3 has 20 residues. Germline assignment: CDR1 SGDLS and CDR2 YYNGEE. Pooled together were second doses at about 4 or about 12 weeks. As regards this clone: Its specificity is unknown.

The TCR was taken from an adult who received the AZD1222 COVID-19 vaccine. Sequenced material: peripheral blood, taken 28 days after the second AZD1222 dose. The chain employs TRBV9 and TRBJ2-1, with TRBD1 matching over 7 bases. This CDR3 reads CASSAGEWQGVLGSYNEQFF. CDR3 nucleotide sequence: TGTGCCAGCAGCGCTGGGGAGTGGCAGGGGGTACTCGGGTCCTACAATGAGCAGTTCTTC.